Listed here are 30 T cell receptor beta chains from one sample, sequenced in a study of beta chain features in type 1 diabetes. Notes on the study in general: Within each of all four CD4+ subsets, Type 1 diabetes patients had TCRB CDR3s that were moderately but significantly shorter.

Sequencing targeted expressed TCRB transcripts, as all isolated RNA had been reverse transcribed. Measured with immunoSEQ multiplex PCR; TCRdb has only the in-frame clones, and not every one. The sample holds a few hundred thousand clones, roughly 25% seen once. Antigens for these TCRs are unknown. Source material: naive CD4+ T cells from blood. All receptors derive from a woman aged 30 to 39 with type 1 diabetes.

This CDR3 is CASSLDGGWETQYF. CDR3 bases: TGTGCCAGCAGCTTGGATGGGGGCTGGGAGACCCAGTACTTC. The J gene is TRBJ2-5, the V gene TRBV5-6; a possible D gene is TRBD1 (6 bases). This CDR3 contains 14 residues. Germline-derived CDR1 and CDR2 are SGHDT and YYEEEE. V was trimmed by 0 bases and J by 5 bases, leaving 11 bases between them.

The chain combines TRBV28 with TRBJ2-7; TRBD2 might be the D (5 bases). CDR3 size: 15 residues. In germline, CDR1 is MDHEN, CDR2 SYDVKM. Trimming removed 6 bases from V and 0 bases from J, with 15 bases in between. In DNA, the CDR3 is TGTGCCAGCAGACTCCCTCGAGGGCACTCCTACGAGCAGTACTTC. Translating gives CASRLPRGHSYEQYF.

The chain has TRBV18 and TRBJ2-7, with 15 bases that match TRBD2. After removal of 3 bases from V and 2 bases from J, the junction contained 8 bases not matched to a gene. The CDR3 runs 18 residues. The V gene's germline CDR1 is KGHSH and CDR2 LQKENI. The CDR3 loop is CASSPLGLAGGITYEQYF. Here the CDR3 DNA reads TGTGCCAGCTCACCGCTGGGACTAGCGGGAGGTATTACCTACGAGCAGTACTTC. Full variable domain (rest looked up from reference TRBV18 and TRBJ2-7): NAGVMQNPRHLVRRRGQEARLRCSPMKGHSHVYWYRQLPEEGLKFMVYLQKENIIDESGMPKERFSAEFPKEGPSILRIQQVVRGDSAAYFCASSPLGLAGGITYEQYFGPGTRLTVT.

This clone has more than one count but fewer than ten. The chain joins TRBV19 to TRBJ1-5; D is perhaps TRBD1 (5 bases). The ends were cut back, 6 bases at V and 0 bases at J, with 12 bases in the middle. This CDR3 is 15 amino acids long. Germline V gene data show CDR1 as LNHDA and CDR2 as SQIVND (reference sequence). The CDR3 bases are TGTGCCAGTAGCCTGACAGAGACTAGCAATCAGCCCCAGCATTTT. Translation gives CASSLTETSNQPQHF.

The chain couples TRBV5-6 to TRBJ2-7; D perhaps matches TRBD2 (5 bases). Looked up from germline, CDR1 is SGHDT and CDR2 is YYEEEE. The CDR3 contains 14 residues. Trimming took 0 bases from V and 3 from J, leaving 10 bases between them. CDR3 sequence (DNA): TGTGCCAGCAGCTTGGCTCGGGGATACTACGAGCAGTACTTC. Translation gives CASSLARGYYEQYF.

This chain uses TRBV29-1 with TRBJ2-5; 8 bases line up with TRBD2. With V trimmed by 4 bases and J by 6 bases, 7 bases remained unmatched. CDR3 length: 13 residues. Germline V CDR1 and CDR2: SQVTM, ANQGSEA. CDR3 protein: CSVAKTSVKTQYF. In DNA form, the CDR3 reads TGCAGCGTTGCCAAGACTAGCGTGAAGACCCAGTACTTC.

This clone was observed a handful of times. J is TRBJ2-2 and V is TRBV9; TRBD1 is a possible D gene (5 bases). Looked up from germline, CDR1 is SGDLS and CDR2 is YYNGEE. The CDR3 runs 15 residues. V was trimmed by 0 bases and J by 6 bases, leaving 12 bases between them. The CDR3 DNA reads TGTGCCAGCAGCGTAGCTGGCAGGGAAGCCGGGGAGCTGTTTTTT. Amino acid sequence: CASSVAGREAGELFF.

The V and J genes are TRBV4-1 and TRBJ1-1, with a possible D match to TRBD1 (5 bases). Trimming shortened V by 2 bases and J by 0 bases, and 13 bases separated the two germline ends. Germline V gives CDR1 MGHRA, CDR2 YSYEKL. The CDR3 has 16 amino acids. DNA for the CDR3: TGCGCCAGCAGCCAAATGCGGGGCCCTATGAACACTGAAGCTTTCTTT. It yields the protein CASSQMRGPMNTEAFF.

This clone was detected a few times. V and J are TRBV28 and TRBJ2-7; D may be TRBD1 (6 bases). The CDR3 loop spans 12 amino acids. V was clipped by 10 bases and J by 5 bases, with 15 bases between them. Germline V lookup: CDR1 MDHEN, CDR2 SYDVKM. The CDR3 DNA reads TGTGCCACCAGACCAGGGGCCGACGAGCAGTACTTC. It specifies CATRPGADEQYF.

A few counts support this clone. This chain connects TRBV6-5 to TRBJ1-1; the D gene is possibly TRBD1 (6 bases). This CDR3 has 15 residues. V was clipped by 6 bases and J by 2 bases, with 16 bases between them. Germline CDR1 and CDR2: MNHEY and SVGAGI. The DNA of the CDR3 is TGTGCCAGCAGAGCCTCAGGGGCTGGAAACACTGAAGCTTTCTTT. Amino acid sequence: CASRASGAGNTEAFF.

V gene TRBV29-1 combines with J gene TRBJ2-3; 9 nucleotides line up with TRBD1. Per the germline V gene, CDR1 is SQVTM and CDR2 is ANQGSEA. This CDR3 spans 13 amino acids. J lost 4 bases, V lost 8 bases, and 7 bases had no gene match. The CDR3 region is CSFNRGPSDTQYF. In DNA form, the CDR3 reads TGCAGCTTCAACAGGGGGCCCTCAGATACGCAGTATTTT.

In its sample, this clone was seen a few times. The chain links TRBV15 to TRBJ2-7, with 7 bases identical to TRBD2. Trimming took 5 bases from V and 3 from J; bases not matched to a gene: 7. This CDR3 comprises 14 residues. The germline CDR1 and CDR2 sequences are LNHNV and YYDKDF (reference sequence). The CDR3 nucleotides are TGTGCCACCAGCGCCCGCCCGGGGGGCTACGAGCAGTACTTC. As protein: CATSARPGGYEQYF.

The rearrangement links TRBV5-6 to TRBJ2-2; 7 bases are shared with TRBD1. J was trimmed by 5 bases and V by 3 bases; bases with no gene match: 10. Germline-derived CDR1 and CDR2 are SGHDT and YYEEEE. CDR3 length equals 16 residues. The DNA for the CDR3 is TGTGCCAGCAGCTGGACGACAGGGAGCCGTACCGGGGAGCTGTTTTTT. Translated: CASSWTTGSRTGELFF.

This clone was seen more than once but under ten times. The CDR3 DNA reads as TGTGCCAGCAGCCAAGATCGTGCGGGAGGGCCAGGTGAGCAGTTCTTC. It yields the protein CASSQDRAGGPGEQFF. This chain joins TRBV4-2 and TRBJ2-1; 9 bases line up with TRBD2. CDR1 is LGHNA, CDR2 YNFKEQ, per germline. CDR3 length: 16 amino acids. With V trimmed by 0 bases and J by 9 bases, 9 bases remained unmatched.

This clone has only a few counts. One end of the junction fails to match germline, which may point to a read error. The CDR3 DNA reads TGTGCTAGCAGCTACCAGGGGACCCAAGAGACCCAGTACTTC. Encoded protein: CASSYQGTQETQYF. The rearrangement uses TRBV7-7 and TRBJ2-5, with D perhaps TRBD1 (6 bases). The CDR3 covers 14 residues. Germline V gives CDR1 SSHAT, CDR2 FNYEAQ (reference sequence).

The rearrangement links TRBV28 to TRBJ2-7; 7 bases map to TRBD2. CDR1 and CDR2 from the germline V gene are MDHEN and SYDVKM. The V and J ends lost 4 bases and 4 bases, in that order; junction bases with no gene match: 4. CDR3 size: 13 residues. CDR3 region: CASSSPGGYEQYF. In DNA, the CDR3 is TGTGCCAGCAGTTCCCCCGGGGGGTACGAGCAGTACTTC.

The rearrangement uses TRBV2 and TRBJ2-1; TRBD2 matches 13 bases. The V and J ends lost 5 bases and 10 bases, in that order; junction bases with no gene match: 8. CDR3 length: 15 residues. Germline values: CDR1 SNHLY, CDR2 FYNNEI. CDR3 in DNA: TGTGCCAGCAGTTTGGAAGGGACTAGCGGGGAGGAGCAGTTCTTC. This encodes CASSLEGTSGEEQFF.

The rearrangement uses TRBV15 and TRBJ2-2; D might be TRBD1 (5 bases). In germline, CDR1 is LNHNV, CDR2 YYDKDF (reference sequence). Trimming cost V 1 base and J 6 bases, with 9 bases left between them. The CDR3 covers 14 residues. CDR3 nucleotides: TGTGCCACCAGCAGAGTCAGGGTGGCCGGGGAGCTGTTTTTT. This translates into CATSRVRVAGELFF.

This sequence joins TRBV29-1 and TRBJ2-1, with D perhaps matching TRBD1 (5 bases). The CDR3 totals 14 residues. CDR1 SQVTM and CDR2 ANQGSEA come from the germline V gene. Deletions cut 2 bases from V and 0 bases from J, with 8 bases between. The CDR3 region has the DNA TGCAGCGTTGAAAGGGGTCGCTCCTACAATGAGCAGTTCTTC. As protein: CSVERGRSYNEQFF.

This clone was detected only a few times. The V and J genes are TRBV10-3 and TRBJ1-2; D unresolved. Trimming stripped 6 bases from V and 2 bases from J, with 7 bases between. This CDR3 spans 12 amino acids. Germline assignment: CDR1 ENHRY and CDR2 SYGVKD. CDR3 nucleotides: TGTGCCATCAGCACGGGGAACTATGGCTACACCTTC. It encodes CAISTGNYGYTF.

V and J are TRBV30 and TRBJ2-7; 9 bases match TRBD2. This CDR3 contains 17 residues. V shed 0 bases, J shed 3 bases, and the junction held 12 bases outside the gene matches. The V gene's germline CDR1 is GTSNPN and CDR2 SVGIG (reference sequence). This CDR3 is CAWSVWSGTSPFYEQYF. CDR3 in DNA: TGTGCCTGGAGTGTATGGAGTGGGACTAGCCCTTTCTACGAGCAGTACTTC.

This clone was picked up a small number of times. The rearrangement uses TRBV5-1 and TRBJ2-5; 7 bases agree with TRBD1. Trimming cost V 4 bases and J 3 bases; bases outside gene matches: 3. This CDR3 region has 13 residues. The germline V gene encodes CDR1 SGHRS and CDR2 YFSETQ. The CDR3 spells CASSDGTEETQYF. Written as DNA, the CDR3 is TGCGCCAGCAGCGACGGGACAGAAGAGACCCAGTACTTC.

In this sample, this clone turned up a few times. V gene TRBV29-1 combines with J gene TRBJ1-2; TRBD1 is a possible D gene (5 bases). The germline gives CDR1 SQVTM, CDR2 ANQGSEA. Trimming removed 7 bases from V and 6 bases from J, with 15 bases in between. CDR3 size: 12 residues. The CDR3 reads CSASDSPDGYTF. The CDR3 bases are TGCAGCGCCTCAGACAGTCCCGATGGCTACACCTTC.

The rearrangement joins TRBV20-1 to TRBJ2-1, with 10 nucleotides matching TRBD2. V lost 5 bases to trimming and J lost 9 bases; unmatched junction nucleotides: 1. This CDR3 is 11 amino acids long. In germline, CDR1 is DFQATT, CDR2 SNEGSKA (reference sequence). The CDR3 DNA follows: TGCAGTGCTCGGACTAGCGGTGAGCAGTTCTTC. Protein product: CSARTSGEQFF.

V usage is TRBV6-5 and J usage is TRBJ2-7; D might be TRBD2 (6 bases). Germline V gene lookup returns CDR1 MNHEY and CDR2 SVGAGI. The CDR3 has 15 amino acids. Trimming took 0 bases from V and 2 from J, leaving 11 bases between them. The CDR3 sequence is CASSYSSGGAYEQYF. CDR3 DNA sequence: TGTGCCAGCAGTTACTCTTCCGGCGGGGCCTACGAGCAGTACTTC.

A few counts support this clone. J is TRBJ1-2 and V is TRBV30, with 8 bases that match TRBD1. Germline-derived CDR1 and CDR2 are GTSNPN and SVGIG (reference sequence). The CDR3 covers 12 residues. The J segment lost 6 bases and the V segment lost 8 bases, leaving 8 bases of the junction unmatched. The CDR3 DNA reads as TGTGCCACCGACAGGGGTCACGATGGCTACACCTTC. Encoded protein: CATDRGHDGYTF.

V is TRBV7-9 and J is TRBJ2-4, with 7 bases lining up with TRBD2. Looked up from germline, CDR1 is SEHNR and CDR2 is FQNEAQ (reference sequence). The V and J ends lost 1 base and 12 bases, in that order; junction bases with no gene match: 6. The CDR3 totals 13 residues. The CDR3 is CASSLDPAGTQYF. The CDR3 coding sequence is TGTGCCAGCAGCTTAGATCCAGCGGGGACTCAGTACTTC. The complete variable domain, with remaining parts taken from reference TRBV7-9 and TRBJ2-4, reads DTGVSQNPRHKITKRGQNVTFRCDPISEHNRLYWYRQTLGQGPEFLTYFQNEAQLEKSRLLSDRFSAERPKGSFSTLEIQRTEQGDSAMYLCASSLDPAGTQYFGAGTRLSVL.

This clone has only a few counts. The genes are TRBV5-4 and TRBJ2-3, with 8 positions matching TRBD1. This CDR3 comprises 14 residues. After removal of 4 bases from V and 6 bases from J, the junction contained 7 bases not matched to a gene. Germline loops: CDR1 SGHNT, CDR2 YYREEE (reference sequence). The CDR3 DNA reads TGTGCCAGCAGCGAGGACAGGGCTAAGGATACGCAGTATTTT. Protein product: CASSEDRAKDTQYF.

This clone was seen more than once but under ten times. The rearrangement links TRBV30 to TRBJ2-7; 7 bases are shared with TRBD1. The CDR3 spans 15 residues. CDR1 GTSNPN and CDR2 SVGIG come from the germline V gene (reference sequence). The junction had 8 bases not matched to a gene; V was cut back by 3 bases and J by 0 bases. CDR3 coding DNA: TGTGCCTGGAGCCCCAGGGGGACCCTCTCCTACGAGCAGTACTTC. This encodes CAWSPRGTLSYEQYF.

DNA for the CDR3: TGTGCCAGCAGCCCCTCGGGAACTAGAGTAGCGCGAGATACGCAGTATTTT. This sequence encodes CASSPSGTRVARDTQYF. The chain combines TRBV4-2 with TRBJ2-3; a possible D gene is TRBD2 (5 bases). CDR3 length equals 17 residues. V was shortened by 4 bases and J by 5 bases, with 22 bases between the two germline ends. Germline loops: CDR1 LGHNA, CDR2 YNFKEQ.